These 19 T cell receptor beta chains came from one sample sequenced in a study of T cells in Graves' hyperthyroidism and ophthalmopathy. Amplified TCR beta CDR3 regions came from RNA transcripts. HTBI primers were the set used in a first-round RT-PCR of the TCR CDR3. TCRdb re-called the multiplex PCR reads with MiXCR, one entry per CDR3 protein. The sample holds some 570,000 distinct CDR3 sequences, roughly a sixth seen once. The sample was blood. The receptors were gathered from a woman aged 18-35 years with Graves' ophthalmopathy.

This clonotype was seen at least ten times. CDR3 bases: TGTGCCAGCAGTAAGGGTAGCTACGAGCAGTACTTC. Its protein product is CASSKGSYEQYF. This chain connects TRBV28 to TRBJ2-7, with D hard to call. V lost 5 bases, J lost 3 bases, and 8 bases lay in between. Germline CDR1 and CDR2: MDHEN and SYDVKM. The CDR3 runs to 12 residues. The full variable domain, completed using reference TRBV28 and TRBJ2-7, is DVKVTQSSRYLVKRTGEKVFLECVQDMDHENMFWYRQDPGLGLRLIYFSYDVKMKEKGDIPEGYSVSREKKERFSLILESASTNQTSMYLCASSKGSYEQYFGPGTRLTVT.

Only a few counts were recorded for this clonotype. This chain connects TRBV3-1 to TRBJ1-1; D not resolved. Germline V gene data show CDR1 as LGHDT and CDR2 as YNNKEL (reference sequence). Trimming stripped 0 bases from V and 3 bases from J, with 23 bases between. The CDR3 is 19 residues long. In DNA form, the CDR3 reads TGTGCCAGCAGCCAAGATCTCATTCTTGGCAGCACGTCGGACACTGAAGCTTTCTTT. This gives the protein CASSQDLILGSTSDTEAFF.

This clonotype appeared many times. This chain joins TRBV12-3 or TRBV12-4 and TRBJ1-4; D not resolved. The V end was cut by 2 bases, the J end by 7 bases, with 11 bases between. The CDR3 is 14 residues long. CDR3 sequence reads: CASSLTLSAEKLFF. The CDR3 coding sequence is TGTGCCAGCAGTTTAACTCTTTCGGCTGAAAAACTGTTTTTT.

This clonotype was recorded at least ten times. The V call is TRBV20-1, the J call TRBJ2-4; D might be TRBD1 or TRBD2, each matching 5 bases. This CDR3 is 12 amino acids long. With 5 bases removed from V and 5 bases from J, the gap between germline ends came to 10 bases. The germline V gene has CDR1 DFQATT and CDR2 SNEGSKA (reference sequence). The chain's CDR3 is CSAVRGENIQYF. The CDR3 DNA reads TGCAGTGCTGTTAGAGGGGAAAACATTCAGTACTTC.

The V call is TRBV18, the J call TRBJ2-1; 16 bases map to TRBD2. The CDR3 is made up of 17 amino acids. The germline V gene has CDR1 KGHSH and CDR2 LQKENI. V was clipped by 2 bases and J by 7 bases; unmatched bases: 5. CDR3 in DNA: TGTGCCAGCTCACCAGCGGGACTAGCGGGGGGGCCTAATGAGCAGTTCTTC. Encoded protein: CASSPAGLAGGPNEQFF.

Concerning this clonotype itself: This may stem from a read error, because a much larger clone lies one nucleotide away. The chain couples TRBV27 to TRBJ2-2, with D uncertain. Trimming stripped 6 bases from V and 5 bases from J, with 10 bases between. The CDR3 is made up of 13 amino acids. Germline loops: CDR1 MNHEY, CDR2 SMNVEV (reference sequence). The chain's CDR3 is CASRARSTGELFF. For the CDR3, the DNA is TGTGCCAGCAGGGCAAGGTCAACCGGGGAGCTGTTTTTT.

The chain joins TRBV11-2 to TRBJ2-1, with 8 bases aligning to TRBD2. V lost 1 base, J lost 12 bases, and 2 bases stayed unmatched. The CDR3 is 12 residues long. Germline CDR1 reads SGHAT; CDR2 reads FQNNGV. Here the CDR3 reads CASSLVAGMQFF. The CDR3 region has the DNA TGTGCCAGCAGCTTAGTAGCGGGAATGCAGTTCTTC.

V and J are TRBV29-1 and TRBJ2-3; tentatively, D is TRBD2 (7 bases). The V end lost 6 bases, the J end lost 3 bases, and 28 bases lay between the germline ends. Germline V gives CDR1 SQVTM, CDR2 ANQGSEA. The CDR3 has 18 amino acids. CDR3 in DNA: TGCAGCGTCACCCGCGGGGGCTTTATGCGTAAAGGGACAGATACGCAGTATTTT. It is translated as CSVTRGGFMRKGTDTQYF.

This clonotype has ten or more counts. The chain recombines TRBV7-9 with TRBJ2-1; 8 bases fit TRBD1. Germline-derived CDR1 and CDR2 are SEHNR and FQNEAQ (reference sequence). V lost 0 bases to trimming and J lost 8 bases; unmatched junction nucleotides: 6. CDR3 length: 15 residues. The CDR3 DNA follows: TGTGCCAGCAGCTTAGCCCCCCAGGGGGCCGATGAGCAGTTCTTC. Amino acid sequence: CASSLAPQGADEQFF.

The V call is TRBV5-4, the J call TRBJ1-5; 10 bases map to TRBD1. CDR1 is SGHNT, CDR2 YYREEE, per germline (reference sequence). The junction had 10 bases not matched to a gene; V was cut back by 5 bases and J by 2 bases. The length of the CDR3 is 17 residues. For the CDR3, the DNA is TGTGCCAGCAGTTCCGGGACAGGGGAGGTGGGCAATCAGCCCCAGCATTTT. Translated: CASSSGTGEVGNQPQHF. The full variable domain, its missing parts supplied by reference TRBV5-4 and TRBJ1-5, is ETGVTQSPTHLIKTRGQQVTLRCSSQSGHNTVSWYQQALGQGPQFIFQYYREEENGRGNFPPRFSGLQFPNYSSELNVNALELDDSALYLCASSSGTGEVGNQPQHFGDGTRLSIL.

This clonotype was seen a handful of times. V and J are TRBV6-1 and TRBJ1-1; perhaps TRBD1 as D (5 bases). The V end lost 4 bases, the J end lost 6 bases, and 24 bases lay between the germline ends. From germline, CDR1 is MNHNS and CDR2 SASEGT. CDR3 length: 17 residues. The CDR3 loop is CASSGGPTQGVRSEAFF. CDR3 DNA sequence: TGTGCCAGCAGTGGGGGTCCGACGCAGGGTGTGAGGTCTGAAGCTTTCTTT.

This clonotype was recorded many times. V gene TRBV18 combines with J gene TRBJ1-1; 10 positions agree with TRBD1. V lost 6 bases to trimming and J lost 5 bases; unmatched junction nucleotides: 9. Germline CDR1 reads KGHSH; CDR2 reads LQKENI. The CDR3 consists of 15 residues. The DNA of the CDR3 is TGTGCCAGCTCCCAGGGACAGGGGAGCTGGACTGAAGCTTTCTTT. Its protein is CASSQGQGSWTEAFF.

This clonotype appeared many times. This chain uses TRBV14 with TRBJ1-1; D may be TRBD1 (5 bases). V was clipped by 1 base and J by 1 base, with 10 bases between them. Germline V CDR1 and CDR2: SGHDN, FVKESK. This CDR3 has 15 amino acids. The CDR3 DNA reads as TGTGCCAGCAGCCAAGTGGCAGGGTGGAACACTGAAGCTTTCTTT. Translating gives CASSQVAGWNTEAFF.

In its sample, this clonotype was seen many times. The rearrangement joins TRBV28 to TRBJ2-4; 12 bases are shared with TRBD2. The germline gives CDR1 MDHEN, CDR2 SYDVKM. This CDR3 is 16 amino acids long. V trimming: 2 bases; J trimming: 1 base; junction bases outside the gene matches: 0. As DNA, the CDR3 is TGTGCCAGCAGTTTAACTAGCGGGAGGGCCAAAAACATTCAGTACTTC. Its translation is CASSLTSGRAKNIQYF.

The rearrangement joins TRBV19 to TRBJ1-1; tentative D call: TRBD1 (6 bases). The CDR3 consists of 15 residues. The V end was cut by 5 bases, the J end by 0 bases, with 13 bases between. The germline gives CDR1 LNHDA, CDR2 SQIVND (reference sequence). CDR3 sequence: CASSSGQTMNTEAFF. CDR3 nucleotide sequence: TGTGCCAGTAGTTCAGGACAGACGATGAACACTGAAGCTTTCTTT.

J is TRBJ2-1 and V is TRBV28, with a tentative D call TRBD1 (5 bases). This CDR3 is built from 16 residues. The germline V and J ends were trimmed by 5 bases and 0 bases, with 14 bases remaining between them. Germline CDR1 is MDHEN and CDR2 is SYDVKM. The CDR3 DNA is TGTGCCAGCAGTCAGGGCCTTCGTAGCTCCTACAATGAGCAGTTCTTC. It specifies CASSQGLRSSYNEQFF.

This clonotype was recorded many times. A much bigger clone sits one base away, suggesting this may be a read error. The chain combines TRBV30 with TRBJ1-5; D perhaps matches TRBD1 (5 bases). Trimming pared 0 bases from V and 4 bases from J, leaving 7 bases between. The CDR3 consists of 13 residues. From germline, CDR1 is GTSNPN and CDR2 SVGIG (reference sequence). CDR3 DNA sequence: TGTGCCTGGAGTGTACAGGCAAATCAGCCCCAGCATTTT. Amino acids: CAWSVQANQPQHF. Full variable domain (missing parts from reference TRBV30 and TRBJ1-5): SQTIHQWPATLVQPVGSPLSLECTVEGTSNPNLYWYRQAAGRGLQLLFYSVGIGQISSEVPQNLSASRPQDRQFILSSKKLLLSDSGFYLCAWSVQANQPQHFGDGTRLSIL.

The gene calls are TRBV6-6 and TRBJ1-6; D gene uncertain. The CDR3 is 15 residues long. Germline lookup yields CDR1 MNHNY and CDR2 SVGAGI (reference sequence). The V and J ends lost 0 bases and 1 base respectively, with 4 bases between them. The CDR3 DNA is TGTGCCAGCAGTTACTCTGAGTCCTATAATTCACCCCTCCACTTT. Amino acids: CASSYSESYNSPLHF.

This clonotype was seen repeatedly, ten times or more. This chain links TRBV20-1 with TRBJ2-1; 7 positions match TRBD2. The germline V gene has CDR1 DFQATT and CDR2 SNEGSKA (reference sequence). The ends lost 2 bases at V and 8 bases at J; junction bases unmatched: 15. The CDR3 extends over 16 amino acids. CDR3: CSARFLKAGSQYEQFF. CDR3 nucleotide sequence: TGCAGTGCTAGATTCCTCAAAGCGGGGTCTCAGTATGAGCAGTTCTTC.